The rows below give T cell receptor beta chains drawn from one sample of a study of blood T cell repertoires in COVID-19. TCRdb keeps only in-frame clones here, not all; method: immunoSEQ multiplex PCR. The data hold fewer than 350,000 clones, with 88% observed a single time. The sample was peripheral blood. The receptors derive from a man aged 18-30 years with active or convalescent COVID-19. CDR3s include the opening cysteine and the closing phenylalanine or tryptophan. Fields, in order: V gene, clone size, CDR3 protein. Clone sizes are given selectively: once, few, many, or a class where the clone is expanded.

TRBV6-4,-,CASSVVGGGTEAFF
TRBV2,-,CASIRTGSDYGYTF
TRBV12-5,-,CASGARRGPNTGELFF
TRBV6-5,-,CASARGAEKEQYF
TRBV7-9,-,CASSGGFTYNEQFF
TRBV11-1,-,CASSLPAGGTYEQYF
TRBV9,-,CASSPGGGIETQYF
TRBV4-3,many,CASSPGFPGELFF
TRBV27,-,CASSIRTGAYEQYF
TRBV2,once,CASSGRRSSYNEQFF
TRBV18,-,CASSPGLVSGNTIYF
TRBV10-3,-,CAISESVGLSSGEQFF
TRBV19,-,CASSRRLDSNQPQHF
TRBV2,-,CASSERGPGRAYNSPLHF
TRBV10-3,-,CAIRPGQGAGANVLTF
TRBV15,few,CATSRAGTGANYGYTF
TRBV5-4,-,CASSLEGGDDTEAFF
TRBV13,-,CASSLVGTGNYGYTF
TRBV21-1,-,CASSKDYADSYEQYF
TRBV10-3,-,CAIRRDSQETQYF
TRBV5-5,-,CASSLSVQNNSPLHF
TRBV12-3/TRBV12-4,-,CASRAGGEEKLFF
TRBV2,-,CASSEEPGFGEKLFF
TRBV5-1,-,CASSPGGLAQETQYF
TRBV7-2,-,CASSLSQGLYIQYF
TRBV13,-,CASSPRLGSYEQYF
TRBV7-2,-,CASSLVHGGHNEKLFF
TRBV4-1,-,CASSQDEGTSGLQETQYF
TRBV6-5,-,CASSFRDYSNQPQHF